This T cell receptor (beta chain) was profiled in a study of shared clonotypes between healthy human individuals (dated by TCRdb to 2020 to 2022). About the full investigation: The cohort included a few men and two women between 18 and 49 years of age. The study deeply sequenced blood TCR repertoires of five healthy adults to estimate repertoire size and the extent of clonotype sharing between individuals. For each donor, CD4 naive and CD4 memory were each run on three plates, CD8 naive on two plates, and CD8 memory on one plate. To increase sequencing depth and limit assay-specific biases, different laboratories used diverse techniques to prepare libraries and sequence TCR repertoires. Each donor's leukapheresis produced roughly between roughly 0.85 and 10 billion PBMCs. Broader findings and caveats from the paper: Because the study included only a small number of donors, the genetic and exposure-history diversity represented was limited. Pairwise subsampling led to the expectation that sequencing depth would affect the degree of clonotype sharing among donors. Compared with non-shared clonotypes, clonotypes shared by all four sorted-subset donors had higher generation probabilities. Sampling was restricted to blood, and TCR repertoires in tissue are likely to differ from TCR repertoires in blood. Estimated clonotype richness was generally larger for naive than for memory subsets. Incomplete sequencing was indicated by rarefaction of sorted-subset datasets, despite the large sequencing depth. When a handful of donors were compared, the shared fraction of clonotypes was around 4.6% for naive CD4, approximately 3.3% for naive CD8, 2% to 2.5% for memory CD4, and 0.35% to 0.5% for memory CD8.

The donors were healthy, HIV-negative adults who had no recently reported acute infections or vaccinations. Every donor was a Caucasian adult living in Nashville, Tennessee, USA. CD4+ T cells were enriched by magnetic negative selection, after which naive cells were positively selected on CD45RA and the negative fraction was taken as the memory subset. Blood was obtained by leukapheresis, after which PBMCs were separated by Ficoll-Histopaque density gradient centrifugation and cryopreserved in liquid nitrogen vapor phase. Analytical flow cytometry was used to check the purity and quantity of each magnetically sorted T cell population. Genomic DNA was isolated from every sorted fraction and measured by UV absorbance on a Nanodrop 2000c. The CDR3 holds 15 amino acids from the cysteine to the phenylalanine. Only CDR3 DNA is held: 45 bases, read in frame from base 1. CDR1 and CDR2, looked up from the germline V gene (reference sequence), are SGHNT and YYREEE. Trimming removed 0 bases from V and 4 bases from J, leaving 11 bases between the germline ends.

Using the deep immunoSEQ assay, TCR CDR3 regions were amplified from genomic DNA by multiplex PCR. Extracted genomic DNA from each cell subset was spread evenly across all wells of several immunoSEQ 96-well plates, with each plate serving as a replicate. For sorted subsets, approximately 0.2 ug of genomic DNA, equivalent to 30,000 or so T cell genomes, went into each replicate PCR. Purified libraries were quantified with a Qubit 3.0 fluorometer, sized on a Bioanalyzer 2100, and re-quantified with the KAPA Library Quantification kit. Each immunoSEQ 96-well plate was sequenced on its own single-read 150-cycle Illumina NextSeq 550 flow cell. As for the authors' bioinformatics: Because only junctional sequences without quality scores were contained in the immunoSEQ output, filtering matching that applied to full-length reads could not be performed. Sequences were annotated with PyIR, a Python wrapper for IgBLAST v1.9, using IMGT germline references to assign V/J genes and CDR3. Reads with weak V/J assignments (E-value above 1e-6), missing CDR3, stop codons, out-of-frame junctions, or ambiguous translated residues were removed. V3J clonotypes were defined as sequences sharing the same inferred V gene, J gene, and CDR3 amino acid sequence. Percentage overlap between repertoires was calculated by dividing the number of shared unique clonotypes by the size of the smaller repertoire. RTK rarefaction, the Chao1 estimator, and Recon v2.1 estimates of unobserved clonotypes were used to assess repertoire richness. Generation probabilities were computed with OLGA for all TCRbeta clonotypes obtained by the gDNA method from four donors. TCRdb's version of the immuneACCESS table is confined to in-frame rearrangements and falls short of the full clone set. An unresolved V gene accounts for under half of the shortfall where checked; the remainder is of unknown origin. For V, J and clone size, that table is used; D and trimming come from the DNA. The table for this sample lists over a million clones; around 97% of them were counted only once. The ten largest account for approximately 1.2% of the sample.

A note on this clone: Its recognized antigen is unknown. Base quality data are lacking; no much larger clone is found one base away. Other nucleotide sequences in the sample specify the same CDR3.

The sequence was obtained from a young man in good health. The rearranged chain carries TRBV5-4 and TRBJ2-1; TRBD1 is possibly the D segment (6 matching bases). Sequencing used naive CD4+ T cells sorted from blood. The cell subset or site label corresponds to: CD45RA+ positively selected. The CDR3 here reads CASSLEGTGYNEQFF. The DNA sequence is given as TGTGCCAGCAGCTTGGAAGGAACAGGGTACAATGAGCAGTTCTTC.